These 20 T cell receptor beta chains came from one sample sequenced in a study of cytomegalovirus exposure and HLA in healthy donors. Sequencing was performed with immunoSEQ multiplex PCR; in TCRdb, only in-frame clones are kept and a portion is missing. Here the sample spans tens of thousands of clones, 90% being singletons. Sequenced: PBMCs. Receptors originate from a man between 18 and 29 years old in good health and CMV-seronegative.

The chain carries TRBV27 and TRBJ1-1; tentatively, D is TRBD1 (6 bases). Trimming cost V 6 bases and J 1 base, with 6 bases left between them. The CDR3 runs 12 residues. Germline-derived CDR1 and CDR2 are MNHEY and SMNVEV (reference sequence). CDR3 DNA: TGTGCCAGCAGCAGGGGGAACACTGAAGCTTTCTTT. It translates to CASSRGNTEAFF.

The chain joins TRBV30 to TRBJ2-5; 8 nucleotides match TRBD2. Germline assignment: CDR1 GTSNPN and CDR2 SVGIG (reference sequence). The V and J ends lost 1 base and 10 bases, in that order; junction bases with no gene match: 8. CDR3 length: 13 amino acids. CDR3 coding DNA: TGTGCCTGGAGTGCTAGCGGGCCGCTGGTCCAGTACTTC. This gives the protein CAWSASGPLVQYF.

On this clone: The sample holds other DNA sequences that translate to the same CDR3. This sequence joins TRBV10-3 and TRBJ2-7; 14 nucleotides match TRBD2. The length of the CDR3 is 16 residues. Germline assignment: CDR1 ENHRY and CDR2 SYGVKD. The V and J ends lost 7 bases and 4 bases, in that order; junction bases with no gene match: 9. The CDR3 DNA sequence: TGTGCCATCATACGCTCCGGGACTAGCGGGAGTTACGAGCAGTACTTC. It encodes CAIIRSGTSGSYEQYF.

This chain uses TRBV2 with TRBJ2-1; maybe TRBD2 (6 bases). Germline V gene sequence: CDR1 SNHLY, CDR2 FYNNEI. CDR3 length: 15 amino acids. V shed 3 bases and J shed 6 bases, with 15 bases lying between them. CDR3 bases: TGTGCCAGCAGTGATAGGGCTAGCGAAGGCAATGAGCAGTTCTTC. It specifies CASSDRASEGNEQFF.

The chain links TRBV30 to TRBJ1-2; D not resolved. V dropped 2 bases and J dropped 3 bases, with 13 bases sitting between them. The length of the CDR3 is 14 residues. Germline V gene lookup returns CDR1 GTSNPN and CDR2 SVGIG (reference sequence). The CDR3 DNA sequence: TGTGCCTGGAGTACCTACCATCGGGACTATGGCTACACCTTC. It is translated as CAWSTYHRDYGYTF.

V is TRBV19 and J is TRBJ2-1; D is ambiguous. CDR1 and CDR2 from the germline V gene are LNHDA and SQIVND (reference sequence). The CDR3 runs to 16 residues. V shed 0 bases and J shed 5 bases, with 14 bases lying between them. The CDR3 bases are TGTGCCAGTAGTATAGATAACTACCGAAATCACAATGAGCAGTTCTTC. This sequence encodes CASSIDNYRNHNEQFF.

This clone was picked up one time. The gene calls are TRBV27 and TRBJ2-7; 12 positions agree with TRBD2. This CDR3 is 15 amino acids long. The germline CDR1 and CDR2 sequences are MNHEY and SMNVEV (reference sequence). Trimming at V came to 8 bases and at J to 3 bases, leaving 8 bases not matched to a gene. CDR3 protein: CASVKLAGGFYEQYF. CDR3 sequence (DNA): TGTGCCAGCGTCAAACTAGCGGGAGGTTTCTACGAGCAGTACTTC.

The gene calls are TRBV6-5 and TRBJ2-7; 7 bases agree with TRBD2. V trimming: 1 base; J trimming: 7 bases; junction bases outside the gene matches: 7. In germline, CDR1 is MNHEY, CDR2 SVGAGI. This CDR3 is 14 amino acids long. DNA of the CDR3: TGTGCCAGCAGTTACTGGCGGGAGTCTGGAGAGCAGTACTTC. It yields the protein CASSYWRESGEQYF.

The gene calls are TRBV2 and TRBJ1-1, with 9 bases identical to TRBD1. V trimming: 8 bases; J trimming: 7 bases; junction bases outside the gene matches: 8. The germline CDR1 and CDR2 sequences are SNHLY and FYNNEI. The CDR3 runs to 13 residues. This chain's CDR3 is CASGRDREVEAFF. The CDR3 coding sequence is TGTGCCAGCGGAAGGGACAGGGAGGTTGAAGCTTTCTTT.

The chain recombines TRBV2 with TRBJ2-7, with TRBD2 matching 7 bases. The CDR3 is 14 amino acids. Germline V gene lookup returns CDR1 SNHLY and CDR2 FYNNEI. J lost 0 bases, V lost 5 bases, and 4 bases had no gene match. CDR3 sequence reads: CASSYRGDSYEQYF. The CDR3 DNA is TGTGCCAGCAGTTATCGGGGGGACTCCTACGAGCAGTACTTC.

This chain connects TRBV6-5 to TRBJ2-5; 12 bases agree with TRBD2. CDR3 size: 15 residues. Germline CDR1 is MNHEY and CDR2 is SVGAGI. Trimming removed 7 bases from V and 3 bases from J; junction bases left unmatched: 6. Written as DNA, the CDR3 is TGTGCCAGCAAGCCCTGGACTAGCGGGAAAGAGACCCAGTACTTC. It encodes CASKPWTSGKETQYF.

There are a few counts of this clone. The chain recombines TRBV29-1 with TRBJ2-5, with TRBD1 as a possible D gene (5 bases). Looked up from germline, CDR1 is SQVTM and CDR2 is ANQGSEA. This CDR3 spans 13 amino acids. The CDR3 DNA follows: TGCAGTCTCCAGCAGGGCCTCCAAGAGACCCAGTACTTC. Protein: CSLQQGLQETQYF.

The chain recombines TRBV6-5 with TRBJ2-6, with D perhaps matching TRBD1 (6 bases). There are 13 residues in the CDR3. The V end lost 6 bases, the J end lost 4 bases, and 7 bases lay between the germline ends. Germline CDR1 is MNHEY and CDR2 is SVGAGI. The CDR3 here is CASRGAGANVLTF. The CDR3 DNA reads TGTGCCAGCAGGGGGGCGGGGGCCAACGTCCTGACTTTC.

Details on this clone: A junction boundary mismatches the germline segment, possibly from a read error. The V call is TRBV7-7, the J call TRBJ2-1; D is perhaps TRBD2 (7 bases). This CDR3 contains 16 residues. Germline loops: CDR1 SSHAT, CDR2 FNYEAQ (reference sequence). The CDR3 reads CASSLGGLPGGNEQFF. In nucleotides, the CDR3 is TGTGCTAGCAGCTTAGGGGGACTCCCGGGGGGCAATGAGCAGTTCTTC. The variable domain in full, with the rest retrieved from reference TRBV7-7 and TRBJ2-1, is GAGVSQSPRYKVTKRGQDVTLRCDPISSHATLYWYQQALGQGPEFLTYFNYEAQPDKSGLPSDRFSAERPEGSISTLTIQRTEQRDSAMYRCASSLGGLPGGNEQFFGPGTRLTVL.

The CDR3 protein is CASSEEGIGANYGYTF. The CDR3 DNA reads as TGTGCCAGCTCCGAGGAGGGGATCGGTGCTAACTATGGCTACACCTTC. The rearrangement joins TRBV28 to TRBJ1-2, with TRBD1 as a possible D gene (5 bases). CDR1 and CDR2 from the germline V gene are MDHEN and SYDVKM. The CDR3 consists of 16 residues. Trimming took 8 bases from V and 0 from J, leaving 19 bases between them.

The V gene is TRBV29-1, the J gene TRBJ2-1; perhaps TRBD1 as D (6 bases). CDR3 length: 13 residues. Per the germline V gene, CDR1 is SQVTM and CDR2 is ANQGSEA. V shed 6 bases and J shed 4 bases, with 13 bases lying between them. The CDR3 is CSVSGAWYNEQFF. The DNA for the CDR3 is TGCAGCGTCTCAGGGGCGTGGTACAATGAGCAGTTCTTC.

The rearrangement links TRBV28 to TRBJ2-7; 14 nucleotides agree with TRBD2. With 3 bases clipped from V and 10 bases from J, the junction kept 5 bases outside the gene matches. Germline assignment: CDR1 MDHEN and CDR2 SYDVKM. The CDR3 runs to 14 residues. CDR3 residues: CASSLRLAGGGQYF. The CDR3 DNA reads as TGTGCCAGCAGTTTGAGACTAGCGGGGGGGGGACAGTACTTC. The complete variable domain, with remaining parts taken from reference TRBV28 and TRBJ2-7, reads DVKVTQSSRYLVKRTGEKVFLECVQDMDHENMFWYRQDPGLGLRLIYFSYDVKMKEKGDIPEGYSVSREKKERFSLILESASTNQTSMYLCASSLRLAGGGQYFGPGTRLTVT.

The rearrangement uses TRBV4-1 and TRBJ2-5; 8 positions match TRBD1. The CDR3 spans 16 residues. Trimming at V came to 4 bases and at J to 1 base, leaving 8 bases not matched to a gene. The V gene's germline CDR1 is MGHRA and CDR2 YSYEKL. In DNA, the CDR3 is TGCGCCAGCAGCCTTTCGACAGGGGCTTCCCAAGAGACCCAGTACTTC. It codes for CASSLSTGASQETQYF.

J is TRBJ2-3 and V is TRBV27, with D possibly matching TRBD1 (5 bases). The CDR3 has 15 amino acids. Trimming took off 3 bases at V and 2 bases at J, with 12 bases between the two ends. In germline, CDR1 is MNHEY, CDR2 SMNVEV (reference sequence). The chain's CDR3 is CASSFTGFITDTQYF. CDR3 bases: TGTGCCAGCAGTTTTACAGGTTTTATCACAGATACGCAGTATTTT.

This clone was detected only a few times. The V and J genes are TRBV18 and TRBJ2-5; D unresolved. This CDR3 region has 13 residues. Trimming took 5 bases from V and 1 from J, leaving 8 bases between them. Germline CDR1 and CDR2: KGHSH and LQKENI. CDR3 in DNA: TGTGCCAGCTCAAGCGTGGTCCAAGAGACCCAGTACTTC. As protein: CASSSVVQETQYF.